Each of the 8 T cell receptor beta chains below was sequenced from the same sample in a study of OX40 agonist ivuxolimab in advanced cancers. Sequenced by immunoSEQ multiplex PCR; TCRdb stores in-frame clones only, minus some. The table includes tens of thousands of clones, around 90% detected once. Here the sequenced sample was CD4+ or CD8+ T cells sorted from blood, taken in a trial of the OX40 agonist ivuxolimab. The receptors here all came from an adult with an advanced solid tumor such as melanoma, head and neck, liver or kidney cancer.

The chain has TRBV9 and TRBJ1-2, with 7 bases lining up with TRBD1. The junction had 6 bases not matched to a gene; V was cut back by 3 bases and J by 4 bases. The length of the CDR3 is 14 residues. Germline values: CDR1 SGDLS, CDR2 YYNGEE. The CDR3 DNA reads TGTGCCAGCAGCGGAGGGGGCGTCGGCTATGGCTACACCTTC. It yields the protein CASSGGGVGYGYTF.

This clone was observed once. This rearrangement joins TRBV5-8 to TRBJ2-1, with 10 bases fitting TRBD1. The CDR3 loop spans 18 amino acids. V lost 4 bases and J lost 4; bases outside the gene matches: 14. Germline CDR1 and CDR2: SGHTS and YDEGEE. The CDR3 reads CASSPSRDRGGTYNEQFF. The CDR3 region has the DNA TGTGCCAGCAGCCCGAGCCGGGACAGGGGAGGAACTTACAATGAGCAGTTCTTC. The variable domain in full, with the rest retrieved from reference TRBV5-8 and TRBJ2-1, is EAGVTQSPTHLIKTRGQQATLRCSPISGHTSVYWYQQALGLGLQFLLWYDEGEERNRGNFPPRFSGRQFPNYSSELNVNALELEDSALYLCASSPSRDRGGTYNEQFFGPGTRLTVL.

DNA of the CDR3: TGTGCCAGCAGCTCCACCCGACTAGACTACGAGCAGTACTTC. Translated: CASSSTRLDYEQYF. The chain is built from TRBV7-8 and TRBJ2-7, with D tentatively TRBD2 (6 bases). V dropped 4 bases and J dropped 3 bases, with 13 bases sitting between them. The CDR3 totals 14 residues. Germline V gene lookup returns CDR1 SGHVS and CDR2 FQNEAQ.

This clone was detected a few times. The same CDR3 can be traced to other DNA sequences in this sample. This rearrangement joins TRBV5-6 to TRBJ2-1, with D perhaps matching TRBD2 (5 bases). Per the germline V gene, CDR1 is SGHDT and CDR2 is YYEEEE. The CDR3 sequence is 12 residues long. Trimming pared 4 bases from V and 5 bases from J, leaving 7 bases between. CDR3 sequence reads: CASSPGDNEQFF. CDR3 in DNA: TGTGCCAGCAGCCCCGGGGACAATGAGCAGTTCTTC.

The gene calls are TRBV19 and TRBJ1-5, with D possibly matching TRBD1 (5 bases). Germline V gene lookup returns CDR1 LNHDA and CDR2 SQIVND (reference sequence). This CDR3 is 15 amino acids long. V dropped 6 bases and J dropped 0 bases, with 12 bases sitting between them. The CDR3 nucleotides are TGTGCCAGTAGAACGACAGTGACTAGCAATCAGCCCCAGCATTTT. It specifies CASRTTVTSNQPQHF.

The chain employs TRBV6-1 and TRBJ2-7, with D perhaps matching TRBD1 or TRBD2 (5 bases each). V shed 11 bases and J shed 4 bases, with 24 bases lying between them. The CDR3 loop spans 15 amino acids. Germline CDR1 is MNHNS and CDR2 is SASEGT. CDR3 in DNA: TGTGCCGGTAAGGGTCGGGAACAGGAGCCTTACGAGCAGTACTTC. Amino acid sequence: CAGKGREQEPYEQYF.

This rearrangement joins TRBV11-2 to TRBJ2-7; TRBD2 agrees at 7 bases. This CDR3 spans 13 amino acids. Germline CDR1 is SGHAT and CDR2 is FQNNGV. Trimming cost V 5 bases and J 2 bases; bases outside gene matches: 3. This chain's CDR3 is CASSPGTTYEQYF. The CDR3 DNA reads TGTGCCAGCAGCCCTGGGACTACCTACGAGCAGTACTTC.

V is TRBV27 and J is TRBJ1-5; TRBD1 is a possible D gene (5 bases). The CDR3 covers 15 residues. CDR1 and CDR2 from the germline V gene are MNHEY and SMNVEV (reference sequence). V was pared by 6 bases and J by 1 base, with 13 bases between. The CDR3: CASRPGGLSNQPQHF. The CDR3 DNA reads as TGTGCCAGCAGACCTGGGGGGTTGAGCAATCAGCCCCAGCATTTT.